This T cell receptor beta chain was retrieved from a study of blood T cell repertoires in COVID-19 (TCRdb year 2020). Broadly, across the study: Recovered participants in ImmuneRACE Cohort 3 were defined as having two consecutive negative NP/OP PCR tests, clearance from a healthcare professional, or resolution of symptoms. Samples from collaborators originated in the United States, Italy and Spain and spanned both the acute and convalescent phases of COVID-19. The prospective study material was composed of cDNA or gDNA derived from T cells, B-cell-depleted T cells, or PBMCs. The dataset comprised deeply sampled blood TCRbeta repertoires from subjects exposed to, actively infected with, or recovered from COVID-19. The repertoires were released in a freely available public database meant as a resource for research on the immune response to SARS-CoV-2. Samples came from the ongoing ImmuneRACE study (first 160 participants) plus 1,254 subjects from 6 global collaborators. A de-identified subject ID, COVID-19 status, age in years and sex were almost always included in the sample metadata. Where available, HLA class I and class II types were taken from metadata supplied by the sample provider and were not determined by assay-based typing.

CDR1 and CDR2 are drawn from the germline V gene (reference sequence): MNHEY, SMNVEV. Measured from the cysteine to the phenylalanine, the CDR3 is 16 residues long. Only CDR3 DNA remains: 48 bases, in frame from the first base. V is shortened by 8 bases, J by 1 base, and the region joining them spans 20 bases. Participants in the prospective study were aged 18 to 89 years, lived in more than 20 United States geographic areas, and enrolled through a virtual design. In the prospective study, cohorts were assigned on the basis of participant-reported clinical history obtained from a screening survey and a study questionnaire. In the prospective study, mobile phlebotomists collected whole blood, serum and a nasopharyngeal or oropharyngeal swab from each participant. Over a roughly two-month period, participants in the prospective study had the option of providing additional blood draws and questionnaires. Before DNA extraction, blood samples from the prospective study were shipped at room temperature or frozen.

TCRbeta CDR3 regions were amplified from genomic DNA by means of the immunoSEQ Assay, a bias-controlled multiplex PCR. The original pipeline was this. The number of nucleated cells in each sample was estimated by amplification of reference gene primers within the assay. To quantify the absolute abundance of each unique TCRbeta CDR3 rearrangement, sequence reads were collapsed and filtered. For each sample, productive Simpson clonality was calculated by taking the square root of Simpson's diversity index across productive rearrangements. What TCRdb holds here is the immuneACCESS table cut down to in-frame rearrangements. Part of the clones is not present; checked against another copy, under half of the missing clones reflect an unresolved V gene, and the others are unexplained. V and J calls and clone size are those listed in that table; D and trimming were worked out from the DNA. The sample yields a few hundred thousand clones; over 75% were counted once. In total, the top ten clones hold around 1.9% of the sample.

To note about this clone: Which antigen it targets is not known. No per-base quality is available; no much larger clone lies one base away.

General conclusions and limits of the study: How much clinical and demographic metadata was included differed by source and by participant, and the metadata was provided uncurated.

Here the chain combines TRBV27 and TRBJ1-1; the D gene cannot be resolved reliably. Material for sequencing was PBMCs or T cells enriched from blood (not recorded which). This TCR derives from a man aged 35 to 55 in a cohort exposed to, infected with or recovered from COVID-19 (not recorded which). The CDR3 reads as follows: CASGNLWPAGNTEAFF. The DNA sequence is given as TGTGCCAGCGGAAATTTATGGCCGGCGGGGAACACTGAAGCTTTCTTT.